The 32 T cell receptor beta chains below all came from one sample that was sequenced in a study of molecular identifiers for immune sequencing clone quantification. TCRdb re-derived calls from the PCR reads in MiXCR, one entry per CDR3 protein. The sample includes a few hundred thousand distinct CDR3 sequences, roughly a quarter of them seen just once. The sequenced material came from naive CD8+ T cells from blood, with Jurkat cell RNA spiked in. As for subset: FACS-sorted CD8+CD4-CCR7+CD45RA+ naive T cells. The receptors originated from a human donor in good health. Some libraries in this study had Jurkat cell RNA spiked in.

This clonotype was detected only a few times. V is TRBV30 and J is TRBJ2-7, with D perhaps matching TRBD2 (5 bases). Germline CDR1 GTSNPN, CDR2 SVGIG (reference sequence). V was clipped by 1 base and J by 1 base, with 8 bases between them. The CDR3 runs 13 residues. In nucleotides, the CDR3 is TGTGCCTGGAGTGCCGGGGTGTCCTACGAGCAGTACTTC. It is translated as CAWSAGVSYEQYF.

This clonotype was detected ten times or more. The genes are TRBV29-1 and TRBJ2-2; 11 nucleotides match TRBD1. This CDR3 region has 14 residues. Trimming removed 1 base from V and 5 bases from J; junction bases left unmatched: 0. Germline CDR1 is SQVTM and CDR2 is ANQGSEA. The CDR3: CSVEGDRGTGELFF. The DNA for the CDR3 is TGCAGCGTTGAAGGGGACAGGGGGACCGGGGAGCTGTTTTTT.

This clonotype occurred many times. The chain's CDR3 is CASRAGTGGIQPQHF. Written as DNA, the CDR3 is TGTGCCAGCAGGGCCGGGACAGGGGGCATCCAGCCCCAGCATTTT. The chain links TRBV6-6 to TRBJ1-5; 12 bases line up with TRBD1. There are 15 residues in the CDR3. CDR1 is MNHNY, CDR2 SVGAGI, per germline (reference sequence). V dropped 6 bases and J dropped 7; count of bases not matched to a gene: 7.

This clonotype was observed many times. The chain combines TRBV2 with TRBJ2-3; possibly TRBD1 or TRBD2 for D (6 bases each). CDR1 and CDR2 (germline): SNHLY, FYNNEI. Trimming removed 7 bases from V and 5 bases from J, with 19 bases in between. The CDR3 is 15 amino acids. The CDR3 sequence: CASTRGVGGRDTQYF. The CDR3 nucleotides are TGTGCCAGCACCAGGGGAGTCGGGGGAAGAGATACGCAGTATTTT.

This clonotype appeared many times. CDR3 DNA: TGTGCCTGGAGTGTAGAAGCGGGGGGGCCAGATACGCAGTATTTT. Encoded protein: CAWSVEAGGPDTQYF. The gene calls are TRBV30 and TRBJ2-3; 10 bases are a match to TRBD2. Germline V CDR1 and CDR2: GTSNPN, SVGIG (reference sequence). The trim removed 0 bases at V and 4 bases at J, leaving 4 bases unmatched. The CDR3 extends over 15 amino acids.

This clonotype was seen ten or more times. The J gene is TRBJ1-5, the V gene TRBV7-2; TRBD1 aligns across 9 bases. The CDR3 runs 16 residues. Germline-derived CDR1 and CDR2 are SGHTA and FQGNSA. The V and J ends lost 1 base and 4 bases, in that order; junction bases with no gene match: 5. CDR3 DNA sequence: TGTGCCAGCAGCTTAGGGGCCGGGACAGGGAATCAGCCCCAGCATTTT. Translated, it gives CASSLGAGTGNQPQHF.

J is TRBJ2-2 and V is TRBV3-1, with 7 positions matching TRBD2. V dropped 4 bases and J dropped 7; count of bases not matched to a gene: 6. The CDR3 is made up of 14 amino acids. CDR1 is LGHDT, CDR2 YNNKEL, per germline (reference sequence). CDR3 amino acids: CASSPSGSIGELFF. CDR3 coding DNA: TGTGCCAGCAGCCCTAGCGGAAGCATCGGGGAGCTGTTTTTT.

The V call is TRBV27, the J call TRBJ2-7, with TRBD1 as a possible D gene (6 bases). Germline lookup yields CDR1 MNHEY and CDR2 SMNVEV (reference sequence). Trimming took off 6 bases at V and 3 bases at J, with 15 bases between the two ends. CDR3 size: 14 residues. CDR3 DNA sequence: TGTGCCAGCAGCACATACGGGACACACTACGAGCAGTACTTC. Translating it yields CASSTYGTHYEQYF.

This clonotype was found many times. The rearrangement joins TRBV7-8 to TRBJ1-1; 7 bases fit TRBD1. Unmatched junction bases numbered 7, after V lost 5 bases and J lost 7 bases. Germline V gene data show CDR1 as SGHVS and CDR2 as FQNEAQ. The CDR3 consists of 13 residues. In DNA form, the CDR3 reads TGTGCCAGCAGCCCAAGCGGGACAGTTGAAGCTTTCTTT. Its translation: CASSPSGTVEAFF.

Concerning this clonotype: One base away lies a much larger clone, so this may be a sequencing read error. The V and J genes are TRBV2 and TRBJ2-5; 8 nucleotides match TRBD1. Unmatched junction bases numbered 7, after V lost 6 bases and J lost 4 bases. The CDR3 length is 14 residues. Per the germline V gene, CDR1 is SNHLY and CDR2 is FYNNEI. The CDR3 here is CASRGGQVGETQYF. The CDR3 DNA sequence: TGTGCCAGCAGGGGGGGACAGGTTGGAGAGACCCAGTACTTC.

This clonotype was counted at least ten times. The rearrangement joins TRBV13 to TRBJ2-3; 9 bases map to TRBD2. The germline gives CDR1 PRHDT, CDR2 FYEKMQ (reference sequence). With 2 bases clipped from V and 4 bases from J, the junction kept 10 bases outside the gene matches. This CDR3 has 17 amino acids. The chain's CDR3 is CASSLSPSGRFPDTQYF. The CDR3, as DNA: TGTGCCAGCAGCTTATCGCCCAGCGGGAGGTTCCCAGATACGCAGTATTTT.

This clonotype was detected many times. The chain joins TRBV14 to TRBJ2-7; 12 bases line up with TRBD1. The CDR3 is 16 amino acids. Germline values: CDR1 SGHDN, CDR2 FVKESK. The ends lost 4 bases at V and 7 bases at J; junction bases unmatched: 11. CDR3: CASSPSGQGAGREQYF. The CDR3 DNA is TGTGCCAGCAGCCCTTCGGGACAGGGGGCAGGGAGGGAGCAGTACTTC.

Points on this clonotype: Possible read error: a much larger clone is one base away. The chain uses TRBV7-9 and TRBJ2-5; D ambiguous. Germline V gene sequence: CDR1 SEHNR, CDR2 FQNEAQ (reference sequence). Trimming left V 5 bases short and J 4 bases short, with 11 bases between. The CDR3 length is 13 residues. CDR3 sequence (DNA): TGTGCCAGCAGCGTCACCCTTGGAGAGACCCAGTACTTC. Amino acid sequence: CASSVTLGETQYF.

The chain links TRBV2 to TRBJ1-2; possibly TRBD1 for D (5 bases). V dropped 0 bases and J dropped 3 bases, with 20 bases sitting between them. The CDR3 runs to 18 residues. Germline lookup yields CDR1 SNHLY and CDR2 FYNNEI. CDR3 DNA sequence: TGTGCCAGCAGTGAAGCACTTCTTGTCAGGGTTGGAGACTATGGCTACACCTTC. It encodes CASSEALLVRVGDYGYTF.

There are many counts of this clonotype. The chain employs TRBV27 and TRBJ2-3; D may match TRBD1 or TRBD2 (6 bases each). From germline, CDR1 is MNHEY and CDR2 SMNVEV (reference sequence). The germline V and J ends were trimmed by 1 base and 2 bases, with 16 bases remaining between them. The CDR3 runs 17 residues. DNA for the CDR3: TGTGCCAGCAGTTTATTGTCTGGGGGGCGCGCCACAGATACGCAGTATTTT. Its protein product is CASSLLSGGRATDTQYF.

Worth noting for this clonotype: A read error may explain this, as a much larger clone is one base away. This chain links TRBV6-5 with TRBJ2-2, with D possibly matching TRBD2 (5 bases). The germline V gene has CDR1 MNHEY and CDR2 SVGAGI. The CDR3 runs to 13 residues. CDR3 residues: CASSYSLTGEPFF. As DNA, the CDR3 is TGTGCCAGCAGTTACTCCCTAACCGGGGAGCCGTTTTTT.

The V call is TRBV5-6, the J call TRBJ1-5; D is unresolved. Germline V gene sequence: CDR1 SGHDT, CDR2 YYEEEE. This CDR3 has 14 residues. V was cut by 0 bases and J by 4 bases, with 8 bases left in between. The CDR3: CASSLGQKNQPQHF. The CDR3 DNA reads TGTGCCAGCAGCTTGGGGCAGAAGAATCAGCCCCAGCATTTT.

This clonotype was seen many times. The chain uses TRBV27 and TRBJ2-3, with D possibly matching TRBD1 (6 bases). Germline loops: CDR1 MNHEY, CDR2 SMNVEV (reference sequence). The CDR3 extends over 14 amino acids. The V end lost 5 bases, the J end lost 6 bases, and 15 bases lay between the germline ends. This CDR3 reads CASSHRVNADTQYF. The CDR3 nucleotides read TGTGCCAGCAGTCACAGGGTAAATGCGGATACGCAGTATTTT.

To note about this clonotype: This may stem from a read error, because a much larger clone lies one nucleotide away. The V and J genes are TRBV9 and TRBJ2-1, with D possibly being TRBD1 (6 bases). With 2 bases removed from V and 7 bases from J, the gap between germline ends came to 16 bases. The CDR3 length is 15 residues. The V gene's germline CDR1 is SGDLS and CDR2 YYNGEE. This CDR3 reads CASSVDYITGNEQFF. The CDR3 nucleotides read TGTGCCAGCAGCGTTGACTATATAACAGGGAATGAGCAGTTCTTC. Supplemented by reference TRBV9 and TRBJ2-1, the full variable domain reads DSGVTQTPKHLITATGQRVTLRCSPRSGDLSVYWYQQSLDQGLQFLIQYYNGEERAKGNILERFSAQQFPDLHSELNLSSLELGDSALYFCASSVDYITGNEQFFGPGTRLTVL.

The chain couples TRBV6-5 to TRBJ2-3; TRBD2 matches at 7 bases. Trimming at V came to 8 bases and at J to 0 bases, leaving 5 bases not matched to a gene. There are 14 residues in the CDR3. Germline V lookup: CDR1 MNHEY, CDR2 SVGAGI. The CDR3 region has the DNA TGTGCCAGCGCCCTAGCGGCTAGCACAGATACGCAGTATTTT. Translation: CASALAASTDTQYF.

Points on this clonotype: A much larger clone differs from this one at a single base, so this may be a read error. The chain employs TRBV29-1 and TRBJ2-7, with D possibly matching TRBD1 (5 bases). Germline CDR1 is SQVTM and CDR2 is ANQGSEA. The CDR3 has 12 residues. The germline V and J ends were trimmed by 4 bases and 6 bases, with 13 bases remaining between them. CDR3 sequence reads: CSVGVGAVEQYF. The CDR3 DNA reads TGCAGCGTTGGAGTTGGGGCAGTCGAGCAGTACTTC.

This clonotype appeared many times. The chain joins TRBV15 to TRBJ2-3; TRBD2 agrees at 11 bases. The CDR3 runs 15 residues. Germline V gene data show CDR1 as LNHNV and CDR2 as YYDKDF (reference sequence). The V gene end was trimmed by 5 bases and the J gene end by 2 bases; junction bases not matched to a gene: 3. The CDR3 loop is CATSPGLADTDTQYF. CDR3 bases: TGTGCCACCAGCCCGGGACTAGCGGACACAGATACGCAGTATTTT. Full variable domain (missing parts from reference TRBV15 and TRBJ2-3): DAMVIQNPRYQVTQFGKPVTLSCSQTLNHNVMYWYQQKSSQAPKLLFHYYDKDFNNEADTPDNFQSRRPNTSFCFLDIRSPGLGDTAMYLCATSPGLADTDTQYFGPGTRLTVL.

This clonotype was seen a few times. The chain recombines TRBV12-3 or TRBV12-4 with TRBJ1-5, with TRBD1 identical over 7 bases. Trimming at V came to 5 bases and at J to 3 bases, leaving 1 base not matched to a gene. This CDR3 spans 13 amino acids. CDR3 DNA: TGTGCCAGCAGTACAGGGGACAATCAGCCCCAGCATTTT. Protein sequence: CASSTGDNQPQHF.

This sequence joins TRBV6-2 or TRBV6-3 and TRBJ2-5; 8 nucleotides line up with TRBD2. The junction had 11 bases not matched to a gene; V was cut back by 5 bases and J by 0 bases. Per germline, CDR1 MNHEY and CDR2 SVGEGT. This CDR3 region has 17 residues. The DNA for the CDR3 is TGTGCCAGCAGTGTCTCCACTGAACTAGCGGACCAAGAGACCCAGTACTTC. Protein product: CASSVSTELADQETQYF.

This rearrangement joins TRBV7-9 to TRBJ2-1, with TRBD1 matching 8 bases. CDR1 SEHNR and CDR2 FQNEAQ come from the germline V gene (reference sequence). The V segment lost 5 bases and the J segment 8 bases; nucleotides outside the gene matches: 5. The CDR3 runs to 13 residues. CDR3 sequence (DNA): TGTGCCAGCAGCCTCCCAGGGGGCTATGAGCAGTTCTTC. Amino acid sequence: CASSLPGGYEQFF. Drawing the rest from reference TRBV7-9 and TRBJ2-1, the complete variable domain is DTGVSQNPRHKITKRGQNVTFRCDPISEHNRLYWYRQTLGQGPEFLTYFQNEAQLEKSRLLSDRFSAERPKGSFSTLEIQRTEQGDSAMYLCASSLPGGYEQFFGPGTRLTVL.

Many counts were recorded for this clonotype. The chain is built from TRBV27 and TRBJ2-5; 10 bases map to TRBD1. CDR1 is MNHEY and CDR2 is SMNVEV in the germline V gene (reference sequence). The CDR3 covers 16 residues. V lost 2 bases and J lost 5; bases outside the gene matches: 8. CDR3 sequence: CASSLRQGADLETQYF. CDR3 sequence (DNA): TGTGCCAGCAGTTTACGACAGGGGGCGGATTTGGAGACCCAGTACTTC.

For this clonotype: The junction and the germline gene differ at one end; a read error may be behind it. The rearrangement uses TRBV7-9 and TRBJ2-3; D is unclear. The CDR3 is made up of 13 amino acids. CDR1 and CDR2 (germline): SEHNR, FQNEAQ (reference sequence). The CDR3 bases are TGTGCCAGCAGCTTAGCCCTCACAGATACGCGGTATTTT. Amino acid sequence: CASSLALTDTRYF.

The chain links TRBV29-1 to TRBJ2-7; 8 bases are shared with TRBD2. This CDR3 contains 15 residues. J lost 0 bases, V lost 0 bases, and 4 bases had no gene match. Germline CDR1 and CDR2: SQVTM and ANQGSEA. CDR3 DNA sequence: TGCAGCGTTGAAGATACGCTAGCGGGCTCCTACGAGCAGTACTTC. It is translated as CSVEDTLAGSYEQYF.

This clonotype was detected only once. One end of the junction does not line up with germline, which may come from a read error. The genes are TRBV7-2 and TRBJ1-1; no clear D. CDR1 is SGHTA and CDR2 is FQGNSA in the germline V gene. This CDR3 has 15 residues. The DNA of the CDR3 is TGTGCCAACAGCTTAGGAGTCCGACAAGTAGATGAAGCTTTCTTT. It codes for CANSLGVRQVDEAFF.

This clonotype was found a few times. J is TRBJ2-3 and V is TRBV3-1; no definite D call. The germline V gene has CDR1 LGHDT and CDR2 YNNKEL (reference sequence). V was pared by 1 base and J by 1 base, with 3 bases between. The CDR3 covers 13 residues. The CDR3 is CASSQAGTDTQYF. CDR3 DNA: TGTGCCAGCAGCCAAGCAGGCACAGATACGCAGTATTTT.

DNA for the CDR3: TGTGCCAGTAGGGCTTTTGGGGGAGCAGATACGCAGTATTTT. Translated, it gives CASRAFGGADTQYF. The J gene is TRBJ2-3, the V gene TRBV19; D is possibly TRBD1 or TRBD2 (5 bases each). V shed 6 bases and J shed 4 bases, with 14 bases lying between them. CDR3 length: 14 residues. Germline CDR1 and CDR2: LNHDA and SQIVND (reference sequence).

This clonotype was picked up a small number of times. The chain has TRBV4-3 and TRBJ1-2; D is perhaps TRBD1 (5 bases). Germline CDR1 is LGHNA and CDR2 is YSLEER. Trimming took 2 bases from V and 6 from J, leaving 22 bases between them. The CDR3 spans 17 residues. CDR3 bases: TGCGCCAGCAGCCAACTCCCCGGGCAGGGTGGGGCGCATGGCTACACCTTC. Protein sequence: CASSQLPGQGGAHGYTF.